This T cell receptor (beta chain) was obtained from a study of T cell changes during pregnancy in multiple sclerosis. Trimming cost V 5 bases and J 4 bases, with 11 bases left between them. Germline-derived CDR1 and CDR2 are SEHNR and FQNEAQ (reference sequence). This CDR3 spans 13 amino acids. Profiling relied on immunoSEQ multiplex PCR, and the TCRdb table lists in-frame clones only, not all of them. The table records tens of thousands of clones, 85% to 90% of them present only once. The receptor's source is a female donor with multiple sclerosis, enrolled in a pregnancy study. Sequenced material: CD4+ T cells from peripheral blood mononuclear cells, taken in the first trimester of pregnancy. This chain connects TRBV7-9 to TRBJ1-1; weak D call: TRBD1 (6 bases). The CDR3 loop is CASSPGVSTEAFF. The CDR3 DNA is TGTGCCAGCAGCCCAGGGGTGTCCACTGAAGCTTTCTTT.